The sequence of this TCR beta chain was determined in a study of early stage breast cancer tumors. Overall study: The ER+/PR+/HER2- tumors included roughly eight ductal and four lobular carcinomas.

CDR1 and CDR2 from the germline V gene are LNHDA and SQIVND (reference sequence). The CDR3 loop spans 17 amino acids. Assay: immunoSEQ multiplex PCR; the TCRdb copy retains only in-frame clones and omits some. Altogether approximately 4,800 clones are present, around two thirds being singletons, with the ten largest covering under 20%. Remarks on this clone: Its antigen remains unidentified. The junction departs from the called germline gene at one end, perhaps through a read error.

Notes on the study in general: Commonly generated sequences made up most enriched TCRB sequences shared between patients.

Material for sequencing was breast tumor tissue. J is TRBJ1-5 and V is TRBV19; D is uncertain. This receptor was obtained from a person in their fifties with breast cancer. CDR3 loop: CASSTHPISYSNRPQHF. The DNA for the CDR3 is TGTGCCAGTAGTACACACCCTATTAGCTATAGCAATCGGCCCCAGCATTTT.